This section outlines one T cell receptor (beta chain) sequence together with its context. This sample is drawn from a study of blood T cells in healthy people across ages. Peripheral blood, roughly 9.3 milliliters per donor, was collected. Isolated PBMCs totaled at least 6.5 million in each sample. CDR1 SGHVS and CDR2 FQNEAQ come from the germline V gene. V lost 5 bases to trimming and J lost 0 bases, with 13 bases between them. The CDR3 contains 15 residues. Together with a sample-barcoded 5' primer, a J-beta primer mix was included in a second PCR lasting about 6 to 12 cycles. Each single sample gave us at least 2.5 million CDR3-containing paired-end reads. Via MiXCR, TCRdb re-called the 5' RACE reads, giving one row per CDR3 protein. The sample contains 730,000 or so distinct CDR3 sequences, around 43% of which appear only once.

Sequencing used blood. The receptor's source is an elderly man in good health. The chain uses TRBV7-8 and TRBJ1-1, with a weak D call TRBD1 (5 bases). CDR3 nucleotide sequence: TGTGCCAGCAGCCCGTCGTTGGGGGTGAACACTGAAGCTTTCTTT. As protein: CASSPSLGVNTEAFF.